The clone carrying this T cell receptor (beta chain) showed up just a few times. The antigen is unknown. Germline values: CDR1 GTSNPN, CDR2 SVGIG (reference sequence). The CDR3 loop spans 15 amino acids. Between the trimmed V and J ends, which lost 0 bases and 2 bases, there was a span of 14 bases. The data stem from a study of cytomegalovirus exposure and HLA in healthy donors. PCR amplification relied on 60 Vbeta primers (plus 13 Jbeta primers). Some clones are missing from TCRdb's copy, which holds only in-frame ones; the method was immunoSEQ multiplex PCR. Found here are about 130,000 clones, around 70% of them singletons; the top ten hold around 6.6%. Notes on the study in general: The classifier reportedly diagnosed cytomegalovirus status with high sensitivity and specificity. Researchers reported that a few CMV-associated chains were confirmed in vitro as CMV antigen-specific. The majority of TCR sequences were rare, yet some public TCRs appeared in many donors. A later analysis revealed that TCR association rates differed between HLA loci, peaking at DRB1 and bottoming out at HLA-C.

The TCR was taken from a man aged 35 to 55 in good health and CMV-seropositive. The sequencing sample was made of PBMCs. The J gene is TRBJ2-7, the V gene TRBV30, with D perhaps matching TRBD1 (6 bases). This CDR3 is CAWSVAAGVTYEQYF. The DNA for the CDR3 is TGTGCCTGGAGTGTAGCGGCAGGGGTTACCTACGAGCAGTACTTC.